This entry describes one TCR beta chain. Its antigen is still unknown. The data originate from a study of cytomegalovirus exposure and HLA in healthy donors. Notes on the study in general: The tendency of first-cohort TCR clusters to co-occur in the roughly 130 validation repertoires emerged from a later analysis. Published work reported that the classifier diagnosed cytomegalovirus status with high specificity and sensitivity.

Profiling relied on immunoSEQ multiplex PCR, and the TCRdb table lists in-frame clones only, not all of them. Here the sample spans roughly 150,000 clones, around nine tenths being singletons. Trimming left V 6 bases short and J 8 bases short, with 10 bases between. This CDR3 is built from 11 residues. Germline lookup yields CDR1 SNHLY and CDR2 FYNNEI. The source of this sequence is a woman under 30 in good health and CMV-seropositive. The chain carries TRBV2 and TRBJ2-5, with a possible D match to TRBD1 (6 bases). The sample consisted of PBMCs. DNA of the CDR3: TGTGCCAGCAGGAGCAGGGGTACCCAGTACTTC. It specifies CASRSRGTQYF.